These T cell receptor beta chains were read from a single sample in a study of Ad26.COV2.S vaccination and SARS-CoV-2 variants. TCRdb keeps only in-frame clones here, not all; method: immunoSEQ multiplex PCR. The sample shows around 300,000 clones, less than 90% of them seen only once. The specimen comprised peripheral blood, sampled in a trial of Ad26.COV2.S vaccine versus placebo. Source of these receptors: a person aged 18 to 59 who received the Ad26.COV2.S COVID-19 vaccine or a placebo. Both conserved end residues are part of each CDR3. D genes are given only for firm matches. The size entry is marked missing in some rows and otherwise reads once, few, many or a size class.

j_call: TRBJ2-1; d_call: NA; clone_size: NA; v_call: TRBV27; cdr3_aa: CASSLYQGHEQFF; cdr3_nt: TGTGCCAGCAGTCTGTATCAGGGGCATGAGCAGTTCTTC
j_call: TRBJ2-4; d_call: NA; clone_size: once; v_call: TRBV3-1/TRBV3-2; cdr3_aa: CASSQGRAAVAKNIQYF; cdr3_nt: TGTGCCAGCAGCCAAGGCCGGGCAGCGGTAGCCAAAAACATTCAGTACTTC
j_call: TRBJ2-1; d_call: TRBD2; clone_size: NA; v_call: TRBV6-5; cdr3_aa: CASRIKPAGVNEQFF; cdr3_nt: TGTGCCAGCAGAATAAAACCGGCGGGAGTAAATGAGCAGTTCTTC
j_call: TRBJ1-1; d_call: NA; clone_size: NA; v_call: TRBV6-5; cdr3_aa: CASSPGDGLTEAFF; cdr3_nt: TGTGCCAGCAGTCCAGGGGATGGGCTGACTGAAGCTTTCTTT
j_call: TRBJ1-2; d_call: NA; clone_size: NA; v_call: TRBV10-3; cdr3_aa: CAISESTQGYGYTF; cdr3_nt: TGTGCCATCAGTGAGTCGACTCAAGGGTATGGCTACACCTTC
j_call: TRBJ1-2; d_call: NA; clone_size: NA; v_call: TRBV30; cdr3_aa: CAWSVRLGATNYGYTF; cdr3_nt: TGTGCCTGGAGTGTACGCTTGGGAGCTACTAACTATGGCTACACCTTC
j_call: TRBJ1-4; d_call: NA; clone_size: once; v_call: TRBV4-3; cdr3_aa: CASSPKGGTNEKLFF; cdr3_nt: TGCGCCAGCAGCCCCAAAGGGGGAACTAATGAAAAACTGTTTTTT
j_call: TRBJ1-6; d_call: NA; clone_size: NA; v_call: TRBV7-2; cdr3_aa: CASSLVGWHRSPLHF; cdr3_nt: TGTGCCAGCAGCTTAGTGGGATGGCATAGATCACCCCTCCACTTT
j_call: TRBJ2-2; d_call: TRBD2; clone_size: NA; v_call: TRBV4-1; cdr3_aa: CASSQPLAGVPTGELFF; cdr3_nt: TGCGCCAGCAGCCAACCACTAGCGGGAGTTCCCACCGGGGAGCTGTTTTTT
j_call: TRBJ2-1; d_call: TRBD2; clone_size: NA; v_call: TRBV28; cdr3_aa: CASSTEKLAGGREYSYNEQFF; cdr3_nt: TGTGCCAGCAGTACCGAGAAACTAGCGGGAGGGCGTGAATACTCCTACAATGAGCAGTTCTTC
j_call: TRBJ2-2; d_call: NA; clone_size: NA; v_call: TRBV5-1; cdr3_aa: CASSLDRGDTGELFF; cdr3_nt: TGCGCCAGCAGCTTGGACCGGGGTGACACCGGGGAGCTGTTTTTT
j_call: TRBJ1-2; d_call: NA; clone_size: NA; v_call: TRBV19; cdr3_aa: CASSIHLPDSDGYTF; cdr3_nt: TGTGCCAGTAGTATTCATTTGCCAGACAGCGATGGCTACACCTTC
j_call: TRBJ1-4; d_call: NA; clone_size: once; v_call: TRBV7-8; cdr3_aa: CASSLRGAGQKAATNEKLFF; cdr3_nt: TGTGCCAGCAGCTTAAGGGGAGCAGGGCAGAAGGCCGCAACTAATGAAAAACTGTTTTTT
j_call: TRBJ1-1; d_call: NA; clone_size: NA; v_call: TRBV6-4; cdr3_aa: CASSIELGSTEAFF; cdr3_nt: TGTGCCAGTAGTATCGAGCTGGGGAGCACTGAAGCTTTCTTT
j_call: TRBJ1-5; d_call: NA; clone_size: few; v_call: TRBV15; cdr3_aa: CATRGGGNQPQHF; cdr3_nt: TGTGCCACCAGGGGGGGCGGCAATCAGCCCCAGCATTTT
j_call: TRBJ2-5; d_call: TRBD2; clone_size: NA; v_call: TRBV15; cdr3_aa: CATSSLDGRTSGSKRETQYF; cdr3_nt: TGTGCCACCAGCAGCTTAGATGGGAGGACTAGCGGGAGTAAAAGGGAGACCCAGTACTTC
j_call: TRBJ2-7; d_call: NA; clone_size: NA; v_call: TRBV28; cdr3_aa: CASSIHYEQYF; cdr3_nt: TGTGCCAGCAGTATTCACTACGAGCAGTACTTC
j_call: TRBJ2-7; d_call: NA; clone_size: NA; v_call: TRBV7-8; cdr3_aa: CASGRGLTYEQYF; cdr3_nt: TGTGCCAGCGGACGAGGGCTTACCTACGAGCAGTACTTC
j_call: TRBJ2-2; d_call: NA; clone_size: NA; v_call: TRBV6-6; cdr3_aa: CASGAWSTNTGELFF; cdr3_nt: TGTGCCAGCGGGGCTTGGTCCACGAACACCGGGGAGCTGTTTTTT
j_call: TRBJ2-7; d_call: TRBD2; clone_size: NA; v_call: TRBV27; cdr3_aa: CASSRGSGRYEQYF; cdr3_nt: TGTGCCAGCAGTAGGGGTAGCGGGAGGTACGAGCAGTACTTC
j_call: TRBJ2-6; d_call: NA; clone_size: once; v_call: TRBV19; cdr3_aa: CASSIRGSNSGANVLTF; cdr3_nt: TGTGCCAGTAGTATAAGGGGATCTAATTCTGGGGCCAACGTCCTGACTTTC
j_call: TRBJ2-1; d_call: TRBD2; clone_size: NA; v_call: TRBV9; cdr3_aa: CASSFSGGPYNEQFF; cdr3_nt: TGTGCCAGCAGCTTCTCGGGGGGGCCATACAATGAGCAGTTCTTC
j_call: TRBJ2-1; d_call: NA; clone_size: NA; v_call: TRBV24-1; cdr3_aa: CATSNLRNRNNEQFF; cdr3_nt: TGTGCCACCAGTAACCTCCGAAATAGAAACAATGAGCAGTTCTTC
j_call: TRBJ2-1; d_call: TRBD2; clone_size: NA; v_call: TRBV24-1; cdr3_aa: CATSDPFSGRGNEQFF; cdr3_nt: TGTGCCACCAGTGACCCCTTTAGCGGGAGGGGGAATGAGCAGTTCTTC
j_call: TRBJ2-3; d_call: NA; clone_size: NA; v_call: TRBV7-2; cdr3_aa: CASSSDHTDTQYF; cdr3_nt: TGTGCCAGCAGCTCCGACCACACAGATACGCAGTATTTT
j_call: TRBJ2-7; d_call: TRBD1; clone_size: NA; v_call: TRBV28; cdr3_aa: CASSSGQVTYEQYF; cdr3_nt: TGTGCCAGCAGTTCTGGACAGGTCACCTACGAGCAGTACTTC